This T cell receptor beta chain was captured by sequencing in a study of siplizumab effects on memory and regulatory T cells. Study-wide results and caveats: Suppressive activity of Tregs proliferating in siplizumab cultures remained unconfirmed. Both greater diversity than memory cells and a major contribution to the alloresponse seemed to characterize naive T cells. Mappable alloreactive CD4+ clones were on average about 62% Treg-derived with siplizumab, around 26% in controls.

The repertoire was sequenced with immunoSEQ multiplex PCR; TCRdb's copy has only in-frame clones and lacks some. The sample lists some 100,000 clones; about 90% were seen once. V lost 2 bases to trimming and J lost 2 bases; unmatched junction nucleotides: 7. Germline loops: CDR1 MDHEN, CDR2 SYDVKM. The CDR3 runs 16 residues. A word on this clone: Its target is unknown.

Sequencing used Tregs sorted from blood. The chain recombines TRBV28 with TRBJ2-3; 7 nucleotides agree with TRBD2. The receptor comes from a human donor in good health. Here the CDR3 DNA reads TGTGCCAGCAGTTTACTCACTAGCGCTCTCACAGATACGCAGTATTTT. Translating gives CASSLLTSALTDTQYF.